This T cell receptor (beta chain) was observed in a study of shared clonotypes between healthy human individuals. Deep-level settings were used for running the assay. Genomic DNA from each subset was divided evenly over several immunoSEQ plates. The method was immunoSEQ multiplex PCR; TCRdb's version includes in-frame clones alone and lacks a portion of them. Counted here are 520,000 or so clones, 60% to 85% occurring once; the ten biggest clones make up approximately 12%. Healthy and HIV-negative, the adult donors had no recent acute infections or vaccinations. Trimming left V 6 bases short and J 3 bases short, with 9 bases between. The germline gives CDR1 SGHAT, CDR2 FQNNGV. This CDR3 contains 12 residues.

The sequenced sample consisted of PBMCs. The chain couples TRBV11-2 to TRBJ2-7, with a weak D call TRBD1 (5 bases). The receptor was isolated from a middle-aged woman in good health. Some clones in this sample may be carry-over from other donors' samples. CDR3 sequence: CASRKGDYEQYF. Here the CDR3 DNA reads TGTGCCAGCAGGAAAGGGGACTACGAGCAGTACTTC.